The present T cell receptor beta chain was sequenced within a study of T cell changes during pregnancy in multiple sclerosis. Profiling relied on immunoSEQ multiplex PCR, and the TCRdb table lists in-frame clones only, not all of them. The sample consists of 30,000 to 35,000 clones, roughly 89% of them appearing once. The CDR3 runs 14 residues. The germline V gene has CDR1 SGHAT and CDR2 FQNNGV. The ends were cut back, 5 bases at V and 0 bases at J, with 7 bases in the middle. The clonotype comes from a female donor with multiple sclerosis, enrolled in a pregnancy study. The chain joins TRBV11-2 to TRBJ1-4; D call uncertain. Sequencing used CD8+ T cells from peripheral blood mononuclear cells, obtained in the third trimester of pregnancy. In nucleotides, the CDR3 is TGTGCCAGCAGCATGGTAGCAACTAATGAAAAACTGTTTTTT. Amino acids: CASSMVATNEKLFF.